One and the same sample provided the 30 T cell receptor beta chains below, sequenced in a study of regulatory T cells in long-lasting Graves disease. Arm-PCR with iRepertoire HTBI primers amplified the CDR3 regions for these TCR beta libraries. TCRdb reanalysed the multiplex PCR reads using MiXCR and keeps one entry per CDR3 protein. The sample yields over 400,000 distinct CDR3 sequences, around 13% seen once. Indicated time point: newly diagnosed GD, antithyroid drugs for less than 3 months. TCR sequences were obtained from RNA taken from PBMCs. The same data also contributed to another study, on T cells in Graves' hyperthyroidism and ophthalmopathy.

Source: peripheral blood mononuclear cells (PBMCs), taken at new diagnosis, from a patient treated with antithyroid drugs. Receptors originate from a woman aged 45-60 years with Graves disease.

This clonotype was found many times. The CDR3: CASSWGLAGSYEQYF. CDR3 bases: TGCGCCAGCAGCTGGGGACTAGCGGGAAGCTACGAGCAGTACTTC. The rearrangement links TRBV5-1 to TRBJ2-7, with TRBD2 matching over 13 bases. J was trimmed by 3 bases and V by 3 bases; bases with no gene match: 3. The V gene's germline CDR1 is SGHRS and CDR2 YFSETQ. This CDR3 spans 15 amino acids.

Many counts were recorded for this clonotype. The chain uses TRBV28 and TRBJ1-2; no reliable D call. Germline CDR1 reads MDHEN; CDR2 reads SYDVKM. V lost 3 bases, J lost 3 bases, and 14 bases lay in between. This CDR3 contains 15 residues. The CDR3 protein is CASSFAGRLDYGYTF. In DNA form, the CDR3 reads TGTGCCAGCAGTTTTGCTGGCAGATTGGACTATGGCTACACCTTC.

This clonotype was counted at least ten times. This chain joins TRBV6-2 or TRBV6-3 and TRBJ2-1, with 9 bases fitting TRBD2. J gave up 6 bases and V 5 bases, and 5 bases lay outside the gene matches. Germline-derived CDR1 and CDR2 are MNHEY and SVGEGT. There are 14 residues in the CDR3. In DNA form, the CDR3 reads TGTGCCAGCAGTCAACTAGCGGGTGGCAATGAGCAGTTCTTC. Translated: CASSQLAGGNEQFF.

This clonotype was seen repeatedly, ten times or more. The chain is built from TRBV5-1 and TRBJ2-4; D is uncertain. This CDR3 is built from 15 residues. Trimming pared 0 bases from V and 1 base from J, leaving 8 bases between. Germline V gene sequence: CDR1 SGHRS, CDR2 YFSETQ. In DNA, the CDR3 is TGCGCCAGCAGCTTGGATCTAGGGGCCAAAAACATTCAGTACTTC. It is translated as CASSLDLGAKNIQYF.

This clonotype has only a few counts. The J gene is TRBJ2-2, the V gene TRBV12-3 or TRBV12-4; no clear D gene. V lost 4 bases to trimming and J lost 0 bases, with 9 bases between them. This CDR3 is 15 amino acids long. The CDR3, as DNA: TGTGCCAGCAGTTATCATAAACCGAACACCGGGGAGCTGTTTTTT. Its protein is CASSYHKPNTGELFF.

The V and J genes are TRBV20-1 and TRBJ2-3; D ambiguous. The CDR3 spans 13 residues. V shed 1 base and J shed 2 bases, with 7 bases lying between them. Germline V gives CDR1 DFQATT, CDR2 SNEGSKA (reference sequence). CDR3 nucleotides: TGCAGTGCTAGAGTCCCTTCCACAGATACGCAGTATTTT. Translated, it gives CSARVPSTDTQYF.

The chain recombines TRBV5-6 with TRBJ2-1; D gene unclear. The CDR3 spans 14 residues. Germline V CDR1 and CDR2: SGHDT, YYEEEE. The ends were cut back, 2 bases at V and 6 bases at J, with 12 bases in the middle. CDR3 coding DNA: TGTGCCAGCAGCTTTATGCTAATTAGCAATGAGCAGTTCTTC. Amino acid sequence: CASSFMLISNEQFF.

This clonotype was picked up many times. The gene calls are TRBV3-1 and TRBJ2-7; 7 bases are shared with TRBD2. V shed 1 base, J shed 6 bases, and the junction held 9 bases outside the gene matches. From germline, CDR1 is LGHDT and CDR2 YNNKEL (reference sequence). The CDR3 is made up of 15 amino acids. The CDR3 loop is CASSQGAGVLVEQYF. Here the CDR3 DNA reads TGTGCCAGCAGCCAAGGGGCGGGAGTTTTAGTCGAGCAGTACTTC.

There are many counts of this clonotype. The chain carries TRBV7-8 and TRBJ2-1, with TRBD1 matching over 9 bases. Germline V CDR1 and CDR2: SGHVS, FQNEAQ. CDR3 size: 14 residues. Trimming removed 0 bases from V and 8 bases from J; junction bases left unmatched: 2. The CDR3 sequence: CASSLARDRDEQFF. The CDR3 bases are TGTGCCAGCAGCTTAGCTAGGGACAGGGATGAGCAGTTCTTC.

As to this clonotype: Since a far larger clone is one base different, this is likely a read error. The chain joins TRBV11-2 to TRBJ1-6; D remains ambiguous. CDR1 SGHAT and CDR2 FQNNGV come from the germline V gene. The CDR3 loop spans 12 amino acids. The CDR3 loop is CASSSYNLPLHF. DNA of the CDR3: TGTGCCAGCAGCTCCTATAATTTACCCCTCCACTTT.

This clonotype was counted only a few times. A much larger clone lies one base from this, so it may be a read error. V and J are TRBV30 and TRBJ2-1, with D possibly being TRBD2 (6 bases). Germline CDR1 and CDR2: GTSNPN and SVGIG (reference sequence). The CDR3 length is 15 residues. The CDR3: CAWSVLVAEYNKQFF. DNA for the CDR3: TGTGCCTGGAGTGTTTTGGTAGCGGAGTACAATAAGCAGTTCTTC.

This clonotype was observed a handful of times. This chain joins TRBV20-1 and TRBJ1-5; D is perhaps TRBD1 (5 bases). V shed 4 bases and J shed 4 bases, with 14 bases lying between them. The CDR3 is made up of 14 amino acids. CDR1 is DFQATT, CDR2 SNEGSKA, per germline (reference sequence). The DNA of the CDR3 is TGCAGTGCTACTACAGGAATACGGAATCAGCCCCAGCATTTT. Translation: CSATTGIRNQPQHF.

Only a few counts were recorded for this clonotype. The V and J genes are TRBV6-5 and TRBJ2-7, with D maybe TRBD1 (5 bases). Germline CDR1 reads MNHEY; CDR2 reads SVGAGI. The CDR3 is made up of 14 amino acids. V was pared by 0 bases and J by 5 bases, with 11 bases between. This CDR3 reads CASSYSTAGHEQYF. The CDR3, as DNA: TGTGCCAGCAGTTACTCGACGGCAGGGCACGAGCAGTACTTC.

Ten or more counts support this clonotype. The chain has TRBV29-1 and TRBJ1-2; 8 nucleotides line up with TRBD1. Germline V gene lookup returns CDR1 SQVTM and CDR2 ANQGSEA. V lost 1 base to trimming and J lost 3 bases; unmatched junction nucleotides: 10. This CDR3 has 16 amino acids. The CDR3 protein is CSVEGQGAHWDYGYTF. CDR3 DNA: TGCAGCGTTGAAGGTCAGGGGGCGCATTGGGACTATGGCTACACCTTC.

This clonotype has at least ten counts. This sequence joins TRBV2 and TRBJ2-3, with TRBD2 identical over 10 bases. Germline CDR1 is SNHLY and CDR2 is FYNNEI. CDR3 length equals 13 residues. V lost 2 bases, J lost 14 bases, and 7 bases stayed unmatched. The CDR3 DNA reads as TGTGCCAGCAGTGAAAGTAGCGGGAGGACGAGGTATTTT. Translation gives CASSESSGRTRYF.

This clonotype was seen repeatedly, ten times or more. The gene calls are TRBV6-1 and TRBJ2-7; D possibly matches TRBD1 or TRBD2 (5 bases each). V lost 8 bases to trimming and J lost 8 bases, with 16 bases between them. Per the germline V gene, CDR1 is MNHNS and CDR2 is SASEGT. The CDR3 runs to 12 residues. The CDR3 DNA reads TGTGCCAGCGACGGGACCGCGGCCCAGCAGTACTTC. Its translation is CASDGTAAQQYF.

In this sample, this clonotype turned up many times. CDR3 nucleotides: TGTGCCAGCAGTTTTTTCGAAGGACCCTACAATGAGCAGTTCTTC. This sequence encodes CASSFFEGPYNEQFF. V usage is TRBV12-3 or TRBV12-4 and J usage is TRBJ2-1; D is ambiguous. The CDR3 runs 15 residues. The ends were cut back, 3 bases at V and 2 bases at J, with 11 bases in the middle.

This clonotype has at least ten counts. V gene TRBV7-9 combines with J gene TRBJ2-1; perhaps TRBD2 as D (5 bases). Germline V gives CDR1 SEHNR, CDR2 FQNEAQ (reference sequence). The V gene lost 1 base and the J gene lost 5 bases, with 12 bases spanning the gap. This CDR3 region has 15 residues. CDR3 protein: CASSLGGLANNEQFF. The CDR3, as DNA: TGTGCCAGCAGCTTAGGTGGGCTAGCTAACAATGAGCAGTTCTTC.

CDR3 coding DNA: TGTGCCATCAGAGGGGGGGCTAACAATGAGCAGTTCTTC. Translating gives CAIRGGANNEQFF. This chain connects TRBV10-3 to TRBJ2-1, with a possible D match to TRBD2 (7 bases). Trimming shortened V by 6 bases and J by 5 bases, and 11 bases separated the two germline ends. The CDR3 sequence is 13 residues long. CDR1 and CDR2 (germline): ENHRY, SYGVKD.

This clonotype was counted a few times. V gene TRBV27 combines with J gene TRBJ2-7, with 8 positions matching TRBD2. This CDR3 comprises 14 residues. In germline, CDR1 is MNHEY, CDR2 SMNVEV (reference sequence). Trimming removed 5 bases from V and 0 bases from J; junction bases left unmatched: 3. The CDR3 reads CASSKTSVSYEQYF. The CDR3 DNA reads TGTGCCAGCAGTAAGACTAGCGTCTCCTACGAGCAGTACTTC.

This clonotype was picked up many times. This chain uses TRBV2 with TRBJ1-5, with TRBD1 as a possible D gene (5 bases). This CDR3 region has 14 residues. Trimming left V 5 bases short and J 7 bases short, with 15 bases between. Per the germline V gene, CDR1 is SNHLY and CDR2 is FYNNEI. The CDR3 sequence: CASSPGLIGQPQHF. CDR3 bases: TGTGCCAGCAGTCCGGGACTCATAGGACAGCCCCAGCATTTT. Combining the CDR3 with reference TRBV2 and TRBJ1-5 gives the whole variable domain EPEVTQTPSHQVTQMGQEVILRCVPISNHLYFYWYRQILGQKVEFLVSFYNNEISEKSEIFDDQFSVERPDGSNFTLKIRSTKLEDSAMYFCASSPGLIGQPQHFGDGTRLSIL.

This clonotype has at least ten counts. The rearrangement uses TRBV2 and TRBJ2-7; D is undetermined. Trimming stripped 8 bases from V and 3 bases from J, with 8 bases between. Germline CDR1 SNHLY, CDR2 FYNNEI. This CDR3 contains 11 residues. The CDR3 here is CASGLHYEQYF. CDR3 sequence (DNA): TGTGCCAGCGGCCTCCACTACGAGCAGTACTTC.

Ten or more counts support this clonotype. The CDR3 sequence: CAISPSSGGRETQYF. CDR3 DNA sequence: TGTGCCATCAGTCCGTCTTCAGGGGGACGGGAGACCCAGTACTTC. The rearrangement links TRBV10-3 to TRBJ2-5, with TRBD1 matching over 7 bases. Germline CDR1 reads ENHRY; CDR2 reads SYGVKD. Trimming at V came to 5 bases and at J to 5 bases, leaving 11 bases not matched to a gene. This CDR3 is built from 15 residues.

Many counts were recorded for this clonotype. The chain joins TRBV11-2 to TRBJ1-2, with 7 bases that match TRBD1. Trimming at V came to 4 bases and at J to 6 bases, leaving 11 bases not matched to a gene. The CDR3 consists of 15 residues. Germline CDR1 reads SGHAT; CDR2 reads FQNNGV. This chain's CDR3 is CASSSPTGTIDGYTF. CDR3 DNA sequence: TGTGCCAGCAGCTCACCGACAGGGACAATCGATGGCTACACCTTC.

This clonotype was found a few times. V gene TRBV5-1 combines with J gene TRBJ2-7, with D uncertain. In germline, CDR1 is SGHRS, CDR2 YFSETQ. The CDR3 loop spans 12 amino acids. Trimming pared 5 bases from V and 0 bases from J, leaving 6 bases between. The CDR3 DNA follows: TGCGCCAGCAGGACGGACTCCTACGAGCAGTACTTC. Translating it yields CASRTDSYEQYF.

J is TRBJ2-7 and V is TRBV19, with 11 bases that match TRBD1. The length of the CDR3 is 14 residues. The germline gives CDR1 LNHDA, CDR2 SQIVND (reference sequence). V lost 6 bases and J lost 2; bases outside the gene matches: 3. CDR3 sequence: CASRGQGVTYEQYF. The CDR3 DNA sequence: TGTGCCAGTAGGGGACAGGGGGTGACCTACGAGCAGTACTTC. The full variable domain, rest sourced from reference TRBV19 and TRBJ2-7, is DGGITQSPKYLFRKEGQNVTLSCEQNLNHDAMYWYRQDPGQGLRLIYYSQIVNDFQKGDIAEGYSVSREKKESFPLTVTSAQKNPTAFYLCASRGQGVTYEQYFGPGTRLTVT.

The V and J genes are TRBV14 and TRBJ1-5; D remains ambiguous. The V gene's germline CDR1 is SGHDN and CDR2 FVKESK. The CDR3 runs 13 residues. V was trimmed by 5 bases and J by 3 bases, leaving 8 bases between them. CDR3 sequence (DNA): TGTGCCAGCAGCAGTAGTTCCAATCAGCCCCAGCATTTT. The encoded protein is CASSSSSNQPQHF. Filled out from reference TRBV14 and TRBJ1-5, the complete variable domain reads EAGVTQFPSHSVIEKGQTVTLRCDPISGHDNLYWYRRVMGKEIKFLLHFVKESKQDESGMPNNRFLAERTGGTYSTLKVQPAELEDSGVYFCASSSSSNQPQHFGDGTRLSIL.

This chain links TRBV6-1 with TRBJ2-2; unclear D gene. Germline assignment: CDR1 MNHNS and CDR2 SASEGT. This CDR3 is built from 13 residues. Trimming pared 4 bases from V and 5 bases from J, leaving 8 bases between. The CDR3 is CASSGTLTGELFF. CDR3 bases: TGTGCCAGCAGTGGCACATTGACCGGGGAGCTGTTTTTT.

This clonotype appeared many times. The V and J genes are TRBV5-1 and TRBJ2-3; 12 nucleotides align to TRBD2. The junction had 7 bases not matched to a gene; V was cut back by 3 bases and J by 5 bases. The length of the CDR3 is 16 residues. Germline CDR1 is SGHRS and CDR2 is YFSETQ. CDR3 in DNA: TGCGCCAGCAGCTACGCCCTAGCGGGAGGGGAAGATACGCAGTATTTT. Translated: CASSYALAGGEDTQYF.

This clonotype was counted at least ten times. The chain is built from TRBV5-1 and TRBJ2-2; a possible D gene is TRBD2 (6 bases). This CDR3 spans 14 amino acids. Germline V gene lookup returns CDR1 SGHRS and CDR2 YFSETQ. The V end lost 5 bases, the J end lost 3 bases, and 11 bases lay between the germline ends. The CDR3 sequence is CASRLSGYTGELFF. In DNA form, the CDR3 reads TGCGCCAGCAGACTTAGCGGATACACCGGGGAGCTGTTTTTT.